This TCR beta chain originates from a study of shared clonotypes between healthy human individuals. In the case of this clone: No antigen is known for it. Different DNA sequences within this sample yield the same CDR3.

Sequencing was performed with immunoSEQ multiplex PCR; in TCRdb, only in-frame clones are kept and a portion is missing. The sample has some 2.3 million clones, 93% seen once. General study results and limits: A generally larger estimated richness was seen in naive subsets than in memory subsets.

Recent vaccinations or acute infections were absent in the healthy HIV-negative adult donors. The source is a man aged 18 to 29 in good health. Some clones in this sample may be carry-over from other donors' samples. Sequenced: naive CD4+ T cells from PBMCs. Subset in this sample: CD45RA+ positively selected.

The CDR3 spells CASSLGRGTGNTIYF. For the CDR3, the DNA is TGTGCCAGCAGCTTGGGTCGGGGAACTGGAAACACCATATATTTT. This sequence joins TRBV5-6 and TRBJ1-3, with D unclear. Trimming took off 0 bases at V and 2 bases at J, with 9 bases between the two ends. The CDR3 loop spans 15 amino acids. Germline V gene data show CDR1 as SGHDT and CDR2 as YYEEEE.